This T cell receptor (beta chain) was obtained from a study of cytomegalovirus exposure and HLA in healthy donors. Turning to the study itself: A later analysis reported the same platform for the 110 or so validation repertoires and the 666 first-cohort repertoires. Findings and limits, study-wide: The study put around 180 TCR beta chains on its list as cytomegalovirus-associated. Accounts indicate the classifier identified cytomegalovirus status with strong specificity and sensitivity.

As concerns this clone: As yet, its antigen is unknown.

Profiling relied on immunoSEQ multiplex PCR, and the TCRdb table lists in-frame clones only, not all of them. This table has approximately 59,000 clones, about 92% appearing once. What was sequenced was PBMCs. This clonotype originated in a man younger than 35 in good health and CMV-seropositive.

The CDR3: CSVGQPQETQYF. For the CDR3, the DNA is TGCAGCGTTGGACAGCCCCAAGAGACCCAGTACTTC. This chain links TRBV29-1 with TRBJ2-5; a possible D gene is TRBD1 (5 bases). Trimming took off 4 bases at V and 1 base at J, with 7 bases between the two ends. Germline V gene lookup returns CDR1 SQVTM and CDR2 ANQGSEA. CDR3 length: 12 residues.